This T cell receptor beta chain was sequenced during a study of identical twins. Study-level results: Twins showed weaker excess sharing in their beta out-of-frame sequences.

The CDR3 extends over 15 amino acids. The V and J ends lost 5 bases and 6 bases, in that order; junction bases with no gene match: 8. This clonotype occurred many times. Antigen unknown. A universal primer site was incorporated via template switching, and the cDNA contained unique molecular identifiers. In TCRdb, the 5' RACE reads were re-called with MiXCR into one record per CDR3 protein. The data hold hundreds of thousands of distinct CDR3 sequences, with around 5.7% observed a single time. The chain combines TRBV12-3 or TRBV12-4 with TRBJ1-5; the match to TRBD1 covers 9 bases. Sequencing was done on a sample of naive T cells sorted from blood. The TCR originated in a man in his late teens or twenties in good health. This CDR3 reads CASSTTGGRGQPQHF. The CDR3 DNA reads as TGTGCCAGCAGTACGACAGGGGGAAGGGGTCAGCCCCAGCATTTT.